This TCR beta chain came from a study of CD8 T cells in ankylosing spondylitis. Study conclusions and caveats: In ankylosing spondylitis patients, matched synovial fluid reportedly showed significant enrichment of disease-linked clones.

Per the germline V gene, CDR1 is SGHTA and CDR2 is FQGTGA. Trimming took off 0 bases at V and 4 bases at J, with 16 bases between the two ends. The CDR3 extends over 17 amino acids. As for this clonotype: The antigen is undetermined.

Quantitative 5'-RACE with molecular barcodes generated TCR beta libraries. One entry per CDR3 protein results from TCRdb running MiXCR on the 5' RACE reads. This sample has about 66,000 distinct CDR3 sequences, with 6.2% found just once. This receptor was identified in a male donor with ankylosing spondylitis. The rearrangement uses TRBV7-3 and TRBJ2-1, with D perhaps matching TRBD2 (6 bases). The sequencing input was synovial fluid, either unsorted or a sorted T cell fraction (not recorded which). CDR3 in DNA: TGTGCCAGCAGCTTAACCCCAATCACTAGCAGGTACAATGAGCAGTTCTTC. Its translation: CASSLTPITSRYNEQFF.